Listed below are T cell receptor beta chains from one sample, sequenced in a study of T cell repertoires in cytomegalovirus infection. MiXCR, applied by TCRdb to the reads, yields one record per CDR3 protein. The repertoire holds hundreds of thousands of distinct CDR3 sequences, with around 31% as singletons. No antigen has been identified for these receptors. This material consisted of cultured PBMCs, taken from culture after CMV antigen stimulation. The receptors shown here come from a human donor in good health (CMV status not recorded). Some clones in this sample may be carry-over from other donors' samples. CDR3s include the opening cysteine and the closing phenylalanine or tryptophan. The D gene is left open where the match is weak. The size entry is marked missing in some rows and otherwise reads once, few, many or a size class.

cdr3_nt	cdr3_aa	v_call	clone_size	cdr3_length	d_call	j_call
TGTGCCAGCAGTCGACTGGGATCTAGCGACGAGCAGTACTTC	CASSRLGSSDEQYF	TRBV6-1	-	14	-	TRBJ2-7
TGTGCCAGCAGCCGAGCGGGTTGGGAGACCCAGTACTTC	CASSRAGWETQYF	TRBV9	-	13	-	TRBJ2-5
TGTGCCAGCAGCCAGACGACAGGGGATCGAGCTTTCTTT	CASSQTTGDRAFF	TRBV7-6	few	13	TRBD1	TRBJ1-1
TGTGCCAGCACCAGACTAGCGTTTGCCCAAGAGACCCAGTACTTC	CASTRLAFAQETQYF	TRBV6-5	few	15	TRBD2	TRBJ2-5
TGTGCCAGCACCCTAAGGGCGGCGCAGGACTATGGCTACACCTTC	CASTLRAAQDYGYTF	TRBV12-3/TRBV12-4	few	15	-	TRBJ1-2
TGTGCCAGCAGCCCCAGGGTGACTAGCGGCCAAGAGACCCAGTACTTC	CASSPRVTSGQETQYF	TRBV7-9	-	16	TRBD2	TRBJ2-5
TGTGCCAGCAGCTTAGGGGGGACATTTTGCTACAATGAGCAGTTCTTC	CASSLGGTFCYNEQFF	TRBV7-2	-	16	-	TRBJ2-1
TGTGCTAGTGGACCGACGGATATCAATCAGCCCCAGCATTTT	CASGPTDINQPQHF	TRBV12-5	few	14	-	TRBJ1-5
TGTGCCAGCAGTGCGTCAGGGGAGAGCGAAAAACTGTTTTTT	CASSASGESEKLFF	TRBV2	few	14	-	TRBJ1-4
TGTGCCAGCAGCTTAGTTCTGGGGGATACGCAGTATTTT	CASSLVLGDTQYF	TRBV7-2	many	13	-	TRBJ2-3
TGTGCCAGCAGCGCCACAGGGGCTCAGAGGGCTGAAGCTTTCTTT	CASSATGAQRAEAFF	TRBV9	-	15	TRBD1	TRBJ1-1
TGTGCCAGCAGCATAACAGAGGGAAGAGATACGCAGTATTTT	CASSITEGRDTQYF	TRBV7-8	few	14	-	TRBJ2-3
TGCAGTGCTAGTCGACGTATCACTGAAGCTTTCTTT	CSASRRITEAFF	TRBV20-1	-	12	-	TRBJ1-1
TGCGCCACGATGCCACCACCCCGAGCTTTCTTT	CATMPPPRAFF	TRBV23-1	-	11	-	TRBJ1-1
TGTGCCAGCAGAACCAACACAGGGGGGCGGGAGACCCAGTACTTC	CASRTNTGGRETQYF	TRBV6-8	few	15	TRBD1	TRBJ2-5
TGTGCCAGCAGCTCCGACGGCCGTACTGCCCAGCATTTT	CASSSDGRTAQHF	TRBV7-8	many	13	-	TRBJ1-5
TGTGCCACCAGCAGAGGCGGCGCGGCGGGAGGCCCCATGGAGACCCAGTACTTC	CATSRGGAAGGPMETQYF	TRBV15	-	18	TRBD2	TRBJ2-5
TGTGCCAGCAGCAGAGGGACAGGGAATTCCTACGAGCAGTACTTC	CASSRGTGNSYEQYF	TRBV6-5	-	15	TRBD1	TRBJ2-7
TGTGCCAGCAGCTTCGGGGGCGACCAAGAGACCCAGTACTTC	CASSFGGDQETQYF	TRBV5-4	-	14	-	TRBJ2-5
TGTGCCAGCAGCCTCTCTCTGAACACAGATACGCAGTATTTT	CASSLSLNTDTQYF	TRBV7-2	-	14	-	TRBJ2-3